These T cell receptor beta chains were read from a single sample in a study of cytomegalovirus exposure and HLA in healthy donors. Sequenced by immunoSEQ multiplex PCR; TCRdb stores in-frame clones only, minus some. The sample gives around 120,000 clones, under 90% of which show up once; about 10% is in the top ten. The specimen sequenced was PBMCs. These receptors were obtained from a female donor in good health and CMV-seropositive. Each CDR3 is given without its conserved first and last residue. Size is stated for part of the rows, as once, few or many counts, or as a class when the clone is expanded.

length	J	size	V	CDR3
14	TRBJ1-3	-	TRBV5-4	ASSLNLGLSGNTIY
13	TRBJ2-2	-	TRBV7-3	ASSLGGGSTGELF
11	TRBJ2-7	-	TRBV6-5	ASSTGQSYEQY
14	TRBJ2-3	few	TRBV14	ASSQDAAGGTDTQY
13	TRBJ2-1	few	TRBV7-3	ASATLAASYNEQF
13	TRBJ1-1	-	TRBV6-1	ASLRGLIMNTEAF
12	TRBJ1-2	-	TRBV6-5	ASRTGMGPYGYT
15	TRBJ1-6	-	TRBV27	ASSFRGLITGTGPLH
15	TRBJ1-5	-	TRBV10-1	ASSYGGGSKLSQPQH
10	TRBJ1-5	-	TRBV7-9	ASSLEAQPQH
12	TRBJ1-3	-	TRBV7-2	ASSRSNSGNTIY
13	TRBJ2-7	once	TRBV6-5	ASSYSRGASYEQY
10	TRBJ2-1	-	TRBV7-9	ASSLASSEQF
15	TRBJ2-5	-	TRBV10-1	ASSYLRWGAYQETQY
16	TRBJ1-5	-	TRBV7-5	ARSLSEATGTVDQPQH
14	TRBJ2-3	-	TRBV18	ASSGGSLPITDTQY
13	TRBJ2-2	few	TRBV2	ASSETLAGALELF
14	TRBJ1-5	-	TRBV25-1	ASSLLNRGQGQPQH
13	TRBJ2-2	-	TRBV19	ASSPPDTNTGELF
14	TRBJ2-7	-	TRBV6-6	ASSYDDRDSSDEQY
16	TRBJ1-5	-	TRBV10-3	AISAGTGGSKSNQPQH
13	TRBJ1-1	-	TRBV2	ASSELAGGQTEAF
10	TRBJ2-3	once	TRBV7-9	SSSLSGDTQY
10	TRBJ1-6	-	TRBV7-9	SSSSKQKSLH
9	TRBJ2-1	few	TRBV10-2	ASRTYNEQF
13	TRBJ2-2	-	TRBV2	ASRGGQANTGELF
11	TRBJ1-2	-	TRBV7-9	ASSRQGSYGYT
10	TRBJ2-5	-	TRBV6-5	ASSSSGGSQY
12	TRBJ2-5	once	TRBV5-4	ASSLLAGAETQY
13	TRBJ1-2	-	TRBV5-4	ASSFGAGGKDGYT